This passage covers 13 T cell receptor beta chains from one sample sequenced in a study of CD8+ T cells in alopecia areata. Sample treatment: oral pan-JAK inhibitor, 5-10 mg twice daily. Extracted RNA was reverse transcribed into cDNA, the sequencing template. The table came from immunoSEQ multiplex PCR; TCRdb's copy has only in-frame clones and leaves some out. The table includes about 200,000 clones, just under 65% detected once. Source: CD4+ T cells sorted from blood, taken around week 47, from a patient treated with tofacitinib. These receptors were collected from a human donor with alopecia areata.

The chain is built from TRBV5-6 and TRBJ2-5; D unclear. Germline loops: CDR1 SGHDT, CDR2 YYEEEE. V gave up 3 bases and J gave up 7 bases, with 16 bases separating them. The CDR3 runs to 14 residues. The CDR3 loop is CASSSRTRSGTQYF. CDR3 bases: TGTGCCAGCAGCTCACGGACGCGATCGGGGACCCAGTACTTC.

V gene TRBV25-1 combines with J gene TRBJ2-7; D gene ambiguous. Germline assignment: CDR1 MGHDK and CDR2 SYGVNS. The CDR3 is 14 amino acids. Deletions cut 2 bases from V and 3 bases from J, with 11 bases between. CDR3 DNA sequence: TGTGCCAGCAGTGAAAGGGTGGGCTTCTACGAGCAGTACTTC. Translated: CASSERVGFYEQYF.

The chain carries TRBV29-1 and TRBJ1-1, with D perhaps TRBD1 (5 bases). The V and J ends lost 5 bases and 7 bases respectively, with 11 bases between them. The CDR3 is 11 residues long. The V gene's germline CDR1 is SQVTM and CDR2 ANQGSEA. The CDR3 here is CSVRRDHEAFF. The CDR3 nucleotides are TGCAGCGTTCGCAGGGACCATGAAGCTTTCTTT.

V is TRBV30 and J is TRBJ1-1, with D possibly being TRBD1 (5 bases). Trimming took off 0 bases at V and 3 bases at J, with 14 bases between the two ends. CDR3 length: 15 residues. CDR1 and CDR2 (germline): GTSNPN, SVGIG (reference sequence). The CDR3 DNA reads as TGTGCCTGGAGTGTTTGGGGGATAGCTGACACTGAAGCTTTCTTT. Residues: CAWSVWGIADTEAFF.

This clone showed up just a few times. This CDR3 reads CSVALMLNTEAFF. In DNA, the CDR3 is TGCAGCGTTGCACTTATGCTGAACACTGAAGCTTTCTTT. This chain joins TRBV29-1 and TRBJ1-1; unclear D gene. V lost 4 bases, J lost 0 bases, and 9 bases lay in between. CDR3 length: 13 amino acids. Germline V gene lookup returns CDR1 SQVTM and CDR2 ANQGSEA.

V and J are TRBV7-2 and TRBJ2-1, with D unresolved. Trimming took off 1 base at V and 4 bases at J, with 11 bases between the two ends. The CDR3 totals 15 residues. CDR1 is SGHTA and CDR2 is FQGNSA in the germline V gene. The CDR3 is CASSLDSPRYNEQFF. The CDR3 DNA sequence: TGTGCCAGCAGCTTAGACAGCCCCCGGTACAATGAGCAGTTCTTC.

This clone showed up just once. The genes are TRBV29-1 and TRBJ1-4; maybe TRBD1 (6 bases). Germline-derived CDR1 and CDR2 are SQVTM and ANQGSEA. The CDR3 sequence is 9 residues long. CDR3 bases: TGCACCAAGGGGGGGAAACTGTTTTTT. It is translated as CTKGGKLFF.

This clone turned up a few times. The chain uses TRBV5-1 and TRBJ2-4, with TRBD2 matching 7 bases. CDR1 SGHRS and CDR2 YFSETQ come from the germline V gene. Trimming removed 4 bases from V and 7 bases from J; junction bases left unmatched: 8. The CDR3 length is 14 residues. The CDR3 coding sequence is TGCGCCAGCAGCCCTTCCGGGACTATGAACATTCAGTACTTC. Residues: CASSPSGTMNIQYF.

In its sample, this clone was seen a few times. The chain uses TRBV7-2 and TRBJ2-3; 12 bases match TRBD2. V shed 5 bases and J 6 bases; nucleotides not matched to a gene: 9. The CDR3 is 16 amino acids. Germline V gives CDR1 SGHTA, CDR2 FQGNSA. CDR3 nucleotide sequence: TGTGCCAGCAGCCGGATCGGGCTAGCGGGGGGGGATACGCAGTATTTT. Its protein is CASSRIGLAGGDTQYF.

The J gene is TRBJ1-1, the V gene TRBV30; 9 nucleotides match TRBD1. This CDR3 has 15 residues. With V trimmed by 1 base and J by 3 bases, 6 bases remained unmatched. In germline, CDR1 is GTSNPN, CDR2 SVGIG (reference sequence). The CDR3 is CAWSGNRGQDTEAFF. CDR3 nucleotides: TGTGCCTGGAGTGGTAACAGGGGGCAGGACACTGAAGCTTTCTTT. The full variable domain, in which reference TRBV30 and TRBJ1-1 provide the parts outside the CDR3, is SQTIHQWPATLVQPVGSPLSLECTVEGTSNPNLYWYRQAAGRGLQLLFYSVGIGQISSEVPQNLSASRPQDRQFILSSKKLLLSDSGFYLCAWSGNRGQDTEAFFGQGTRLTVV.

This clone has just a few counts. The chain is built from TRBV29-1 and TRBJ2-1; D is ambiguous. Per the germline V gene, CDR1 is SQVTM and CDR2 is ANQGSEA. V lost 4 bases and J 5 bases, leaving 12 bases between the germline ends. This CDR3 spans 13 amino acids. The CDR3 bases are TGCAGCGTTGTCCAGCCCCTTAACAATGAGCAGTTCTTC. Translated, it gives CSVVQPLNNEQFF.

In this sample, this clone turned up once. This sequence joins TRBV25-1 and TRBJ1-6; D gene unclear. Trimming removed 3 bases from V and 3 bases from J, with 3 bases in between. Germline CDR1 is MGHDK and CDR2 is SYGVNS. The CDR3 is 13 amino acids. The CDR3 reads CASSDLYNSPLHF. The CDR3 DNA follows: TGTGCCAGCAGTGATCTCTATAATTCACCCCTCCACTTT. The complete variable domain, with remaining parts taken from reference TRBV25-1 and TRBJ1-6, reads EADIYQTPRYLVIGTGKKITLECSQTMGHDKMYWYQQDPGMELHLIHYSYGVNSTEKGDLSSESTVSRIRTEHFPLTLESARPSHTSQYLCASSDLYNSPLHFGNGTRLTVT.

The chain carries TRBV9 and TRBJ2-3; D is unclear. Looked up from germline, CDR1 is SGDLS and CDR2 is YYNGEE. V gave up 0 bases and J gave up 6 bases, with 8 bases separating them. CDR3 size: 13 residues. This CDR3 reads CASSVAPADTQYF. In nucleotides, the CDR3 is TGTGCCAGCAGCGTAGCCCCCGCGGATACGCAGTATTTT.